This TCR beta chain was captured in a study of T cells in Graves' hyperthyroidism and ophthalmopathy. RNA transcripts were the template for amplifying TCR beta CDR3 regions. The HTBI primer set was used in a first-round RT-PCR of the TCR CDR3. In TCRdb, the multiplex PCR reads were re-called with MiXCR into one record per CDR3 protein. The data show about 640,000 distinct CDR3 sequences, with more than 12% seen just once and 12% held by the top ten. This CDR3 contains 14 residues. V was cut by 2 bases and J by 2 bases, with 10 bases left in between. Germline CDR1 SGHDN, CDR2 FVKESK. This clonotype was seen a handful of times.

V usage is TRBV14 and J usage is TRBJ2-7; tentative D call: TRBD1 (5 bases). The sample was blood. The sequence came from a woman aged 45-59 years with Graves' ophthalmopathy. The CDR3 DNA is TGTGCCAGCAGCCAACGACAGACAACCTACGAGCAGTACTTC. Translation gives CASSQRQTTYEQYF. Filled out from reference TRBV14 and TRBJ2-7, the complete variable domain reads EAGVTQFPSHSVIEKGQTVTLRCDPISGHDNLYWYRRVMGKEIKFLLHFVKESKQDESGMPNNRFLAERTGGTYSTLKVQPAELEDSGVYFCASSQRQTTYEQYFGPGTRLTVT.